Here is one T cell receptor beta chain with its context. Its antigen is not identified. For each CDR3 protein, TCRdb gives one entry from its re-call of the 5' RACE reads, without DNA. The table lists about 460,000 distinct CDR3 sequences, with under 1.5% in the top ten. This entry belongs to a study of T cells expressing NK-cell markers. Study as a whole: Sorted CD3+CD56-NKG2C+, CD3+CD56+NKG2C- and CD3+CD56+NKG2C+ T cells were the source of the TCR beta repertoires. HCMV seropositivity characterized seven of the eight sequenced donors, and seronegativity one. Study results and caveats: One observes that, in a handful of donors, these clonotypes were also the leading ones within the CD3+CD56-NKG2C+ fraction. The study found dominant NKG2C+ clonotypes at roughly 1.0-7.5% of CD8+ T cells in roughly six donors.

This CDR3 has 15 residues. Germline CDR1 MNHEY, CDR2 SVGAGI. The receptor's source is a woman aged 45-65 years in good health. V usage is TRBV6-5 and J usage is TRBJ1-2; TCRdb's D call of TRBD1 is untestable without DNA. Sample: blood T cells: a sorted CD56 or NKG2C T cell subset, CD4+ or CD8+ T cells, or bulk PBMC T cells (not recorded which). CDR3 sequence: CASSSRPQGYYGYTF.